This T cell receptor beta chain derives from a study of low-dose radiotherapy and immunotherapy resistance in tumors. Across the whole study: Patients of Cohort 1 had 0.5 Gy fractions every 2 weeks, which summed to 6.5 Gy. Every two weeks patients got nivolumab 240 mg flat dose, plus ipilimumab 1 mg/kg every six weeks, intravenously. Each patient took aspirin at a dose of 300 mg by mouth once daily over the course of four cycles, with dosing beginning on cycle 1 day 1.

The CDR3 spans 16 amino acids, including both terminal residues. CDR1 is LGHNA and CDR2 is YNFKEQ in the germline V gene. Covering alpha and beta chains, TRAV- and TRBV-specific primers were used for the first-strand cDNA. For amplifying TCRs, the PCR ran for about 22 cycles with Phusion, which was used together with a constant-region primer and the adapter on the V primers. TCRdb re-called the reads with MiXCR, one entry per CDR3 protein. The sample yields tens of thousands of distinct CDR3 sequences, 30% to 40% seen once. This clonotype was counted at least ten times. The DNA is omitted, as the CDR3 cannot be located on it reliably, and the CDR3 follows TCRdb's listing. Specified time point: before trial treatment. Treatment combined nivolumab, ipilimumab, aspirin, low-dose cyclophosphamide and low-dose radiotherapy in a dose-escalation trial.

This clonotype was sampled from a female donor with ovarian cancer. The input for sequencing was PBMCs, taken before treatment. This chain connects TRBV4-2 to TRBJ2-2; the table names TRBD2, a call not compared with the DNA. The CDR3 sequence: CASSQSGGARPGSCFF.